The 2 T cell receptor beta chains below were found in one sample sequenced in a study of T-cell reconstitution after alpha-beta-depleted transplantation in children. Unique molecular identifiers were incorporated during preparation of the TCRbeta library. One entry per CDR3 protein results from TCRdb running MiXCR on the PCR reads. The table lists 450,000 to 600,000 distinct CDR3 sequences, under 15% of them singletons. The source material was PBMCs, mostly from graft donor cells, sampled 360 days after TCRalphabeta/CD19-depleted stem cell transplant. The receptors here all came from a male patient younger than 18 who had a stem cell transplant for acute myeloid leukemia, so the T cells may come from the graft donor.

This clonotype was detected a few times. The chain carries TRBV28 and TRBJ2-3; the D gene is possibly TRBD2 (5 bases). CDR1 and CDR2 (germline): MDHEN, SYDVKM. The V gene lost 6 bases and the J gene lost 9 bases, with 19 bases spanning the gap. This CDR3 contains 14 residues. In DNA, the CDR3 is TGTGCCAGCAGGTCACAAGCGGATTCAAGGACGCAGTATTTT. It specifies CASRSQADSRTQYF.

The chain combines TRBV28 with TRBJ2-1, with no clear D. Germline-derived CDR1 and CDR2 are MDHEN and SYDVKM. Trimming removed 2 bases at V and 4 bases at J, with 12 bases between. The CDR3 runs 15 residues. The CDR3 here is CASSLLLGSYNEQFF. For the CDR3, the DNA is TGTGCCAGCAGTTTACTCTTGGGTTCATACAATGAGCAGTTCTTC.